This entry lists 8 T cell receptor beta chains sequenced from one sample in a study of T-cell reconstitution after alpha-beta-depleted transplantation in children. Preparation of the TCRbeta library involved a method that used unique molecular identifiers. TCRdb independently ran MiXCR on the PCR reads; one entry per CDR3 protein. The repertoire includes hundreds of thousands of distinct CDR3 sequences, approximately 12% of them detected once, and 4.3% sits in the top ten. The specimen was PBMCs, collected from the stem cell graft. The receptor set was obtained from a human donor who donated a stem cell graft to a child with Fanconi anemia.

This chain uses TRBV6-2 or TRBV6-3 with TRBJ2-3, with D uncertain. This CDR3 region has 13 residues. Germline V lookup: CDR1 MNHEY, CDR2 SVGEGT. The V and J ends lost 6 bases and 0 bases respectively, with 7 bases between them. The CDR3 region is CASRSPSTDTQYF. CDR3 coding DNA: TGTGCCAGCAGGAGCCCTAGCACAGATACGCAGTATTTT.

This clonotype has ten or more counts. J is TRBJ2-7 and V is TRBV30, with D tentatively TRBD2 (5 bases). This CDR3 region has 13 residues. Germline CDR1 reads GTSNPN; CDR2 reads SVGIG (reference sequence). The V end was cut by 3 bases, the J end by 6 bases, with 15 bases between. The CDR3 region is CAWSASGSSEQYF. The CDR3 DNA follows: TGTGCCTGGAGCGCTTCGGGGAGCTCCGAGCAGTACTTC.

This clonotype has a handful of counts. This chain joins TRBV6-2 or TRBV6-3 and TRBJ2-7; D not resolved. V was clipped by 5 bases and J by 2 bases, with 10 bases between them. CDR1 MNHEY and CDR2 SVGEGT come from the germline V gene. CDR3 length: 13 residues. This CDR3 reads CASSKPFPYEQYF. Written as DNA, the CDR3 is TGTGCCAGCAGTAAACCCTTTCCCTACGAGCAGTACTTC.

The CDR3 nucleotides read TGTGCCAGCAGTTTAGTAGAGGGTCCCACCATTAGCACAGATACGCAGTATTTT. Amino acid sequence: CASSLVEGPTISTDTQYF. This rearrangement joins TRBV12-3 or TRBV12-4 to TRBJ2-3; D might be TRBD2 (5 bases). V gave up 1 base and J gave up 0 bases, with 17 bases separating them. This CDR3 contains 18 residues.

The chain uses TRBV19 and TRBJ1-1; 9 bases are a match to TRBD1. Germline CDR1 and CDR2: LNHDA and SQIVND (reference sequence). V shed 8 bases, J shed 3 bases, and the junction held 4 bases outside the gene matches. The CDR3 has 13 residues. The CDR3 here is CASEGQGYTEAFF. The CDR3 DNA reads as TGTGCCAGTGAGGGACAGGGTTACACTGAAGCTTTCTTT. Variable domain in full (rest from reference TRBV19 and TRBJ1-1): DGGITQSPKYLFRKEGQNVTLSCEQNLNHDAMYWYRQDPGQGLRLIYYSQIVNDFQKGDIAEGYSVSREKKESFPLTVTSAQKNPTAFYLCASEGQGYTEAFFGQGTRLTVV.

This clonotype was counted many times. The chain is built from TRBV12-3 or TRBV12-4 and TRBJ2-2; D is unclear. The CDR3 is 19 amino acids. The V end lost 0 bases, the J end lost 0 bases, and 17 bases lay between the germline ends. The CDR3 loop reads CASSLARSLAGSNTGELFF. The CDR3 nucleotides are TGTGCCAGCAGTTTAGCGCGGTCCCTGGCAGGTTCGAACACCGGGGAGCTGTTTTTT.

This clonotype was seen a few times. The chain has TRBV2 and TRBJ2-7, with D unresolved. Germline lookup yields CDR1 SNHLY and CDR2 FYNNEI. The CDR3 loop spans 13 amino acids. Trimming cost V 5 bases and J 2 bases, with 10 bases left between them. CDR3: CASSSVYPYEQYF. In nucleotides, the CDR3 is TGTGCCAGCAGTTCGGTTTATCCCTACGAGCAGTACTTC.

This clonotype was detected only a few times. Here the CDR3 DNA reads TGTGCCAGCAGTGAGACCTACACCGGGGAGCTGTTTTTT. This translates into CASSETYTGELFF. V is TRBV2 and J is TRBJ2-2; D is undetermined. Trimming removed 3 bases from V and 3 bases from J, with 5 bases in between. This CDR3 region has 13 residues. CDR1 is SNHLY, CDR2 FYNNEI, per germline.